This T cell receptor beta chain came from a study of graft-versus-host responses after intestinal transplantation. Study-wide context: After anti-thymocyte globulin induction, recipients took tacrolimus and steroids for 2 to 3 years. Study-wide results and limits: GvH clones occurred in recipient marrow; some first appeared in ileum or blood. After transplant, early declines in HvG clones were associated with peak levels of circulating GvH clones.

A note on this clone: Antigen unknown.

Assay: immunoSEQ multiplex PCR; the TCRdb copy retains only in-frame clones and omits some. The sample has 75,000 to 95,000 clones, 90% to 95% seen once; the top ten hold about 2%. The CDR3 runs to 13 residues. CDR1 is MNHNS and CDR2 is SASEGT in the germline V gene. J lost 4 bases, V lost 5 bases, and 4 bases had no gene match. Sequenced here: unstimulated CD8+ T cells sorted from spleen or lymph node cells, sampled before intestinal transplant. The V gene is TRBV6-1, the J gene TRBJ1-1; 7 bases agree with TRBD1. This receptor was identified in a human donor who received an intestinal transplant. CDR3 in amino acids: CASSTPGGTEAFF. Here the CDR3 DNA reads TGTGCCAGCAGTACTCCAGGGGGCACTGAAGCTTTCTTT.